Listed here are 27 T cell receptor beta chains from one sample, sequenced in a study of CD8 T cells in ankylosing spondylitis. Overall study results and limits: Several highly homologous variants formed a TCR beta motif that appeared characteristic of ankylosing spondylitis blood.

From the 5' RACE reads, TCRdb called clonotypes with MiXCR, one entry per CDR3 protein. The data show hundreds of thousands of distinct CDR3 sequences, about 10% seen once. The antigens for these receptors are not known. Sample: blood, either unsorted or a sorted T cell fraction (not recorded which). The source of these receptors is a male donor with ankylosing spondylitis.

Written as DNA, the CDR3 is TGTGCCAGCAGAGAGAGCTCCTACAATGAGCAGTTCTTC. Its protein is CASRESSYNEQFF. The J gene is TRBJ2-1, the V gene TRBV6-6; D unresolved. V lost 6 bases to trimming and J lost 0 bases, with 6 bases between them. Germline loops: CDR1 MNHNY, CDR2 SVGAGI (reference sequence). This CDR3 contains 13 residues.

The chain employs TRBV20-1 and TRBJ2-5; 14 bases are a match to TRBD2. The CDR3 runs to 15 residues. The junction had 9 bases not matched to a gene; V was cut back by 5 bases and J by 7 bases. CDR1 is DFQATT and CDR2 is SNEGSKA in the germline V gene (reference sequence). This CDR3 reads CSAYSGTSGRRTQYF. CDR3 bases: TGCAGTGCTTATTCCGGGACTAGCGGGAGACGGACCCAGTACTTC.

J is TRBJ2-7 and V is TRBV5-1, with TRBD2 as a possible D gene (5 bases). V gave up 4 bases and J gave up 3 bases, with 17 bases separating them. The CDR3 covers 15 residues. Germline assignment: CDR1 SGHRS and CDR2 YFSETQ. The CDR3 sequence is CASSRGQAVGYEQYF. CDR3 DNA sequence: TGCGCCAGCAGCCGAGGGCAGGCGGTGGGCTACGAGCAGTACTTC.

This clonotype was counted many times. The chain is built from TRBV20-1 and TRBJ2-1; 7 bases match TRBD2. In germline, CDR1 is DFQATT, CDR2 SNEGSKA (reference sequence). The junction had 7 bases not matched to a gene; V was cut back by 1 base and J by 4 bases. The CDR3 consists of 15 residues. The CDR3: CSARGELAAYNEQFF. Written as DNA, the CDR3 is TGCAGTGCTAGAGGCGAGCTAGCGGCTTACAATGAGCAGTTCTTC.

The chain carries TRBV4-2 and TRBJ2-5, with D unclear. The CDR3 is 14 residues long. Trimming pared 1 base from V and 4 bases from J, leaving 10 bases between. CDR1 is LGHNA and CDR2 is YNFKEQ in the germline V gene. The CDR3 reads CASSQAAVGETQYF. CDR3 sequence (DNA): TGTGCCAGCAGCCAAGCGGCCGTTGGAGAGACCCAGTACTTC.

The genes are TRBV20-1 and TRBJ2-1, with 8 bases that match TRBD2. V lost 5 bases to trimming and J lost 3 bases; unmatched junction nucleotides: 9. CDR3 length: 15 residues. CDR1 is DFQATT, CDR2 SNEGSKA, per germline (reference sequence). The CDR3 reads CSAGLASRSYNEQFF. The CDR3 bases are TGCAGTGCTGGACTAGCATCAAGAAGCTACAATGAGCAGTTCTTC.

The CDR3 coding sequence is TGTGCCAGCAGCCAACTCTCCTTAGCGGGGACTAACAATGAGCAGTTCTTC. Translating gives CASSQLSLAGTNNEQFF. The V gene is TRBV3-1, the J gene TRBJ2-1, with 8 bases aligning to TRBD2. The CDR3 has 17 amino acids. V lost 2 bases to trimming and J lost 5 bases; unmatched junction nucleotides: 11. Germline lookup yields CDR1 LGHDT and CDR2 YNNKEL (reference sequence).

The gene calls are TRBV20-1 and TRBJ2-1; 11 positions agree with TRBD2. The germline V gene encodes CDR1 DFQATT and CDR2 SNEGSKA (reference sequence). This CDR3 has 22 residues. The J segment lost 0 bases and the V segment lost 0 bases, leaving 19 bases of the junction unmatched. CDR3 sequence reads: CSARDSFPRVSGGDSSYNEQFF. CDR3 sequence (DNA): TGCAGTGCTAGAGATTCTTTCCCCCGGGTTAGCGGGGGGGATAGCTCCTACAATGAGCAGTTCTTC.

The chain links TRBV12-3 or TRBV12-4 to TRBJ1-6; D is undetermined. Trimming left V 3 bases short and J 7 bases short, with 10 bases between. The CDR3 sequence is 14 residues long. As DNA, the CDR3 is TGTGCCAGCAGTTTTGCCGGGGTCAATTCACCCCTCCACTTT. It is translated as CASSFAGVNSPLHF.

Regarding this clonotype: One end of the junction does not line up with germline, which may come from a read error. This chain's CDR3 is CAGSFGTAPSYEQYF. The CDR3 region has the DNA TGTGCCGGCAGCTTCGGGACAGCTCCCTCCTACGAGCAGTACTTC. The rearrangement links TRBV7-9 to TRBJ2-7; TRBD1 agrees at 7 bases. Germline CDR1 reads SEHNR; CDR2 reads FQNEAQ (reference sequence). The CDR3 totals 15 residues.

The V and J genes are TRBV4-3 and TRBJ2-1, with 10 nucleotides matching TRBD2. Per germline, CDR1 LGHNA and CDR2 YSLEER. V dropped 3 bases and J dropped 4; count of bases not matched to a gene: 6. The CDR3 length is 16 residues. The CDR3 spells CASSHFGAGGYNEQFF. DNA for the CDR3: TGCGCCAGCAGCCATTTCGGAGCGGGGGGGTACAATGAGCAGTTCTTC.

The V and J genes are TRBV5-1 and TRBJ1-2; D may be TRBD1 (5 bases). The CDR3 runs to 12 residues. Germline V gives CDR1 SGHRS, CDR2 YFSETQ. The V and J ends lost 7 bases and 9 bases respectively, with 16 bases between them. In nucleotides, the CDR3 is TGCGCCAGCCGATTGAAACAGGAACGCTACACCTTC. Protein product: CASRLKQERYTF.

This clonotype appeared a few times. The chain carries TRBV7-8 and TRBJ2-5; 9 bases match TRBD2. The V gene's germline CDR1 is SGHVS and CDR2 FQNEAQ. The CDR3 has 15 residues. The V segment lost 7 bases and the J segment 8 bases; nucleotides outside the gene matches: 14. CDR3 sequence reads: CASTASGNPQGTQYF. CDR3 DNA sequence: TGTGCCAGCACCGCTAGCGGGAACCCCCAAGGAACCCAGTACTTC.

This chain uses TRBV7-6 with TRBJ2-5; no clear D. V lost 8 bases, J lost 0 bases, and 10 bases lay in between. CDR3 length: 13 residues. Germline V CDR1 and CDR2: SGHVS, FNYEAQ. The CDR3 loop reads CASADPHQETQYF. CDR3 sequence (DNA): TGTGCCAGCGCCGATCCCCACCAAGAGACCCAGTACTTC.

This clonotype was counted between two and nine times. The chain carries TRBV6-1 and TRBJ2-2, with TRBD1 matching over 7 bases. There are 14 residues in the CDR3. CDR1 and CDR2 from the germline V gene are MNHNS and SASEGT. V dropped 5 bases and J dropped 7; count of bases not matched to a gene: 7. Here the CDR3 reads CASSRQGVIGELFF. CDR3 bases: TGTGCCAGCAGTCGACAGGGTGTGATCGGGGAGCTGTTTTTT.

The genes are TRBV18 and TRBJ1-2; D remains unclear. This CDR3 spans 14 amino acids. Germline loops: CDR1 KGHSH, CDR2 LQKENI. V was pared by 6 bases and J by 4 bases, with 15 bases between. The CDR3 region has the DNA TGTGCCAGCTCCCCCGGGTTATCCGGCTATGGCTACACCTTC. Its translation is CASSPGLSGYGYTF.

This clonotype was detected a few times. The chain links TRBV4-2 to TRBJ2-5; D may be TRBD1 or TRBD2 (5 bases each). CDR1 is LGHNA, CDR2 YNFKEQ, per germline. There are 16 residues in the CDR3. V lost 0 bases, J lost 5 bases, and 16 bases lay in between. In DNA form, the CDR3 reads TGTGCCAGCAGCCAAGATGGCGCAGGGTGGGGGGAGACCCAGTACTTC. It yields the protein CASSQDGAGWGETQYF.

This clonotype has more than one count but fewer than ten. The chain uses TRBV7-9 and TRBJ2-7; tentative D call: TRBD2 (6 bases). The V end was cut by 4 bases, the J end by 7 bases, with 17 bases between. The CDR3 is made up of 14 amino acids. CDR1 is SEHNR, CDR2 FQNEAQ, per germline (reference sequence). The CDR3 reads CASSSRPSGEEQYF. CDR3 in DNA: TGTGCCAGCAGCTCGAGACCTTCGGGGGAGGAGCAGTACTTC.

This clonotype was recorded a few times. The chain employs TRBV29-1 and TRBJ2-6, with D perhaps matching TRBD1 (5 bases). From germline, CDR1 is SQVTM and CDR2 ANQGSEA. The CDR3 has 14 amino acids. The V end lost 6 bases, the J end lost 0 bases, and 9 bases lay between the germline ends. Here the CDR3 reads CSVDTSSGANVLTF. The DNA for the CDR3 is TGCAGCGTGGACACCTCCTCTGGGGCCAACGTCCTGACTTTC.

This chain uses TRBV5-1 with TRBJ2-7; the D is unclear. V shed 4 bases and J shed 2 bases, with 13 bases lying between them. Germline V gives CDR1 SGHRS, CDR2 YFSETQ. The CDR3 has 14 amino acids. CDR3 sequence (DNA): TGCGCCAGCAGCAGCAGGACGAGGCCCTACGAGCAGTACTTC. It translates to CASSSRTRPYEQYF.

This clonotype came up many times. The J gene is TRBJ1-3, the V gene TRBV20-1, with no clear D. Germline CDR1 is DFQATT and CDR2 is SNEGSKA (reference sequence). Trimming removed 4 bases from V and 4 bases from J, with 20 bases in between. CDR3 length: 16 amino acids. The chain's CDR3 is CSAILPGALTGNTIYF. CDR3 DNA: TGCAGTGCTATCCTCCCGGGAGCCCTGACGGGAAACACCATATATTTT.

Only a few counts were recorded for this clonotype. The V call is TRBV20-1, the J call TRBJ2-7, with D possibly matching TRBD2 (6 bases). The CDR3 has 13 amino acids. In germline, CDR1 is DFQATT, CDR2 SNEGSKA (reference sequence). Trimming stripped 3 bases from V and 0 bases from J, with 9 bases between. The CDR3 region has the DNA TGCAGTGCTAGGCACGGGAGCTCCTACGAGCAGTACTTC. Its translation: CSARHGSSYEQYF.

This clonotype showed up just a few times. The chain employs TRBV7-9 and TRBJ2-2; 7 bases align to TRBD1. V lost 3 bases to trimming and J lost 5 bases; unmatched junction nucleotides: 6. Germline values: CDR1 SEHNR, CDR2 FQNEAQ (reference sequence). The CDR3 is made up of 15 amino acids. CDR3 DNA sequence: TGTGCCAGCAGCTTTGGGACAGACGCGACCGGGGAGCTGTTTTTT. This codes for CASSFGTDATGELFF.

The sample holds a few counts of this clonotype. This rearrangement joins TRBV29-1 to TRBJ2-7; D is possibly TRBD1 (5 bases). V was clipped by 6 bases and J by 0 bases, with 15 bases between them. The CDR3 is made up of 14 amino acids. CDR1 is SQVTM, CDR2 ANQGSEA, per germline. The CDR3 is CSVSAWTSSYEQYF. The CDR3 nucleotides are TGCAGCGTCTCCGCGTGGACAAGCTCCTACGAGCAGTACTTC.

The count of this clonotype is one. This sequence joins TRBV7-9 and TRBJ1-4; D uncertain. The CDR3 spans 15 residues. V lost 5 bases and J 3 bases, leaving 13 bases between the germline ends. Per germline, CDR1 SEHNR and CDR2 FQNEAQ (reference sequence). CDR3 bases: TGTGCCAGCAGCCATTCGTCTCAAGCTAATGAAAAACTGTTTTTT. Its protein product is CASSHSSQANEKLFF.

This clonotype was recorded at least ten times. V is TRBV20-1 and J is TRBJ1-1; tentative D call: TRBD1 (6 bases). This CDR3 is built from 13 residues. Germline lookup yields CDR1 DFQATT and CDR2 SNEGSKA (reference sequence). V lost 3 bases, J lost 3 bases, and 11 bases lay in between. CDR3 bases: TGCAGTGCTAGGAAGGCAGGGGACACTGAAGCTTTCTTT. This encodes CSARKAGDTEAFF.

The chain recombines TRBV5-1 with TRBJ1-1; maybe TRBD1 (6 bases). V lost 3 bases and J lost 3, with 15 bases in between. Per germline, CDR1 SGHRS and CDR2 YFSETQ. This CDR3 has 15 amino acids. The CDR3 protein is CASSWAQGKDTEAFF. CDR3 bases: TGCGCCAGCAGCTGGGCTCAGGGGAAGGACACTGAAGCTTTCTTT. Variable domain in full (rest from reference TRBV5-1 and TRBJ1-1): KAGVTQTPRYLIKTRGQQVTLSCSPISGHRSVSWYQQTPGQGLQFLFEYFSETQRNKGNFPGRFSGRQFSNSRSEMNVSTLELGDSALYLCASSWAQGKDTEAFFGQGTRLTVV.